This T cell receptor beta chain originates from a study of cytomegalovirus exposure and HLA in healthy donors. Germline-derived CDR1 and CDR2 are SQVTM and ANQGSEA. The CDR3 has 14 residues. Trimming stripped 6 bases from V and 2 bases from J, with 14 bases between. Amplification used 60 Vbeta primers and 13 Jbeta primers. Method: immunoSEQ multiplex PCR; TCRdb's copy keeps in-frame clones and lacks some. The sample shows 60,000 to 95,000 clones, roughly 84% of them seen only once. The chain employs TRBV29-1 and TRBJ2-1; perhaps TRBD2 as D (6 bases). The material sequenced was PBMCs. This clonotype was obtained from a man in his 70s in good health and CMV-seropositive. Here the CDR3 DNA reads TGCAGCGTGGGGCCCGCGGGAACCTACAATGAGCAGTTCTTC. Translated: CSVGPAGTYNEQFF.